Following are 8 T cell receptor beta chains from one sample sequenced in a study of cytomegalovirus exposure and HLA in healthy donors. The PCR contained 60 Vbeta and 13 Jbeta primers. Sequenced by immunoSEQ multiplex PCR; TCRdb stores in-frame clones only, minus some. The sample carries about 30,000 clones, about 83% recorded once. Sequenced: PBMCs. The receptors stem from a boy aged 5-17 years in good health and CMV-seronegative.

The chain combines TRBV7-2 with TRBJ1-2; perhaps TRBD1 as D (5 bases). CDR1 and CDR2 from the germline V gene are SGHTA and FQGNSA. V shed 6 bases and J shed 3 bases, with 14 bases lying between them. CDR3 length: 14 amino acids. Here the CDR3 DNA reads TGTGCCAGCAGTCCGGGGGATTTGGACTATGGCTACACCTTC. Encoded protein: CASSPGDLDYGYTF. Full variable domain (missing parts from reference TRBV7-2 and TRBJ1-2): GAGVSQSPSNKVTEKGKDVELRCDPISGHTALYWYRQSLGQGLEFLIYFQGNSAPDKSGLPSDRFSAERTGGSVSTLTIQRTQQEDSAVYLCASSPGDLDYGYTFGSGTRLTVV.

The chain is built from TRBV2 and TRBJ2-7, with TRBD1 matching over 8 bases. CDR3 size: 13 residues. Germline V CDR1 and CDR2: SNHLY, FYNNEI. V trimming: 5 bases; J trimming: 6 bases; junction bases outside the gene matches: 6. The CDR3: CASSIGTGSEQYF. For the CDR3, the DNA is TGTGCCAGCAGTATCGGGACAGGTTCCGAGCAGTACTTC.

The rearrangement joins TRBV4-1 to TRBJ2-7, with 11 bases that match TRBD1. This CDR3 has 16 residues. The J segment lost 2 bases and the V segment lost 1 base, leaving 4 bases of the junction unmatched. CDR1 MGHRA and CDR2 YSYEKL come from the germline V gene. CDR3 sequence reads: CASSQAGTGGPYEQYF. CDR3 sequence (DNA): TGCGCCAGCAGCCAAGCAGGGACAGGGGGGCCCTACGAGCAGTACTTC.

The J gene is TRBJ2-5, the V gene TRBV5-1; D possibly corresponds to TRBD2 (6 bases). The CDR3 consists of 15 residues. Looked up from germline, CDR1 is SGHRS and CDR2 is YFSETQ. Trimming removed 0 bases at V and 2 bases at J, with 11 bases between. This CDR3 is CASSLALGLQETQYF. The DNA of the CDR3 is TGCGCCAGCAGCTTGGCCCTGGGACTTCAAGAGACCCAGTACTTC.

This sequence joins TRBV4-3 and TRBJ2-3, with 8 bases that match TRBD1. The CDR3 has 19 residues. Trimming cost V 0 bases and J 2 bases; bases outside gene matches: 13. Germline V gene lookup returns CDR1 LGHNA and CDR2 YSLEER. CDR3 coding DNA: TGCGCCAGCAGCCAAGATGCAATTTTGAGGGACAGGTACACAGATACGCAGTATTTT. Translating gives CASSQDAILRDRYTDTQYF.

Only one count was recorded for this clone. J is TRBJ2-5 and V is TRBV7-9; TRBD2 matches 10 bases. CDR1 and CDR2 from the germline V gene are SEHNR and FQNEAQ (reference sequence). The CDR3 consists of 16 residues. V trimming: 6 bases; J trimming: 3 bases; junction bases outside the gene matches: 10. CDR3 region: CASSSRLAGAEETQYF. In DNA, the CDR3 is TGTGCCAGCAGTTCCCGGCTAGCGGGGGCTGAAGAGACCCAGTACTTC.

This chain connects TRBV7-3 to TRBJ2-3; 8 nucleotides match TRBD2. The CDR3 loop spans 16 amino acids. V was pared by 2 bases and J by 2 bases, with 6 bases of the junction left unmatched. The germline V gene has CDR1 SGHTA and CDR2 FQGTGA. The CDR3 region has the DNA TGTGCCAGCAGCTTACTTGGCGGGGGGCACACAGATACGCAGTATTTT. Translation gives CASSLLGGGHTDTQYF.

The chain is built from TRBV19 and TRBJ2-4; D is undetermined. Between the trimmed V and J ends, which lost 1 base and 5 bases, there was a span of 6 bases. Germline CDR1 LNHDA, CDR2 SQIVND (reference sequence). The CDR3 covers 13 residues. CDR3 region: CASSIGSENIQYF. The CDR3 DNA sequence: TGTGCCAGTAGTATAGGATCGGAAAACATTCAGTACTTC.